This paragraph covers one TCR beta chain sequence. Its antigen remains unidentified. Germline V CDR1 and CDR2: LNHNV, YYDKDF (reference sequence). V lost 0 bases to trimming and J lost 5 bases, with 16 bases between them. This CDR3 is 16 amino acids long. These data originate in a study of shared clonotypes between healthy human individuals. Data came from immunoSEQ multiplex PCR; TCRdb stores just in-frame clones and leaves some out. Here the sample spans 750,000 to 1,000,000 clones, around 92% being singletons. Naive CD8 isolation took CD45RO-negative cells positively selected for CCR7 and excluded terminally differentiated effector memory CD45RA+ cells. Healthy and HIV-negative, the adult donors had no recent acute infections or vaccinations. Findings of the study overall: Generation probabilities of non-shared clonotypes were lower (relative to those shared by all four donors).

The specimen was naive CD8+ T cells sorted from blood. This receptor was taken from a man aged 25-45 years in good health. The chain couples TRBV15 to TRBJ1-2, with D uncertain. This chain's CDR3 is CATSRDLGPQSYGYTF. CDR3 bases: TGTGCCACCAGCAGAGATCTAGGCCCCCAGAGTTATGGCTACACCTTC.